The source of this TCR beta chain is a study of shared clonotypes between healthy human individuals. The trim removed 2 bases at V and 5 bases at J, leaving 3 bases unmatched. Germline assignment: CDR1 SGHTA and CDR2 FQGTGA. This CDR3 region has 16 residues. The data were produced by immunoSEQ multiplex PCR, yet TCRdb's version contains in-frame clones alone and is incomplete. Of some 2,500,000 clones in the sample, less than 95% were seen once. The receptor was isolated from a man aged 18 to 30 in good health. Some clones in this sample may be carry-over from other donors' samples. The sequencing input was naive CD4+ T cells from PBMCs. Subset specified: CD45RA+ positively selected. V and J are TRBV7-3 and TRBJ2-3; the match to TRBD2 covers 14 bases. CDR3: CASSLGTSGSGDTQYF. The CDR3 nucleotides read TGTGCCAGCAGCTTAGGGACTAGCGGGAGTGGAGATACGCAGTATTTT.